This TCR beta chain was identified in a study of CD8 T cells in ankylosing spondylitis (dated by TCRdb to 2016 to 2017). Some background on the complete study: The study set out to find disease-linked TCR variants by profiling T cell receptor beta repertoires in ankylosing spondylitis patients and healthy donors. In total, the full study cohort was made up of some 100 healthy donors and approximately 24 ankylosing spondylitis patients. Peripheral blood samples were taken, and synovial fluid was additionally collected from ankylosing spondylitis patients. Overall results and qualifications from the work: In peripheral blood, the disease-linked clones were found at relatively low frequencies and had a CD8+ phenotype. Some motif variants had previously been reported in the synovial fluid and blood of reactive arthritis patients, which suggests shared mechanisms of disease initiation. According to the report, matched synovial fluid samples from ankylosing spondylitis patients were significantly enriched for the disease-linked clones. Blood from ankylosing spondylitis patients appeared to be characterized by a TCR beta motif composed of about eight highly homologous amino acid variants.

Only a few counts were recorded for this clonotype. The specificity of this receptor is unknown. It has no much larger one-base neighbor in the sample; base qualities were not kept. The junction shows trimming of 6 bases on V and 0 bases on J, plus 10 bases between the germline ends. Spanning cysteine to phenylalanine, the CDR3 consists of 13 amino acids. The only DNA kept is the CDR3, 39 bases in frame from the first base. Via the germline V gene (reference sequence), CDR1 is DFQATT and CDR2 SNEGSKA. The sequencer was an Illumina HiSeq 2500. TCR beta libraries were prepared by quantitative 5'-RACE with molecular barcodes. The authors processed their data as follows. A new computational method, built on a probabilistic model of VDJ rearrangement, was used to identify disease-linked TCR variants. In-frame beta chains were kept once TCRdb had trimmed the public reads at Q25 with fastp and called clones with MiXCR. Here each entry gathers all rows of one CDR3 protein and keeps the most common genes and DNA. The V and J calls were determined by TCRdb, not by the authors. The sample table lists a few hundred thousand distinct CDR3 sequences, about 13% of them with a count of one. Together, the top ten hold approximately 7% of the sample.

The rearrangement joined TRBV20-1 to TRBJ2-3; the D gene is possibly TRBD2, with 5 bases matching. Specimen: blood, either unsorted or a sorted T cell fraction (not recorded which). The receptor was derived from a male donor with ankylosing spondylitis. The DNA sequence follows: TGCAGTGCCCCTTGGACTAGCACAGATACGCAGTATTTT. This gives the protein CSAPWTSTDTQYF.